Listed here are 30 T cell receptor beta chains from one sample, sequenced in a study of shared clonotypes between healthy human individuals. The naive CD8 population came from CD45RO-negative cells selected for CCR7, without terminally differentiated effector memory CD45RA+ cells. Produced via immunoSEQ multiplex PCR; TCRdb's table is partial and in-frame only. In the table there are 500,000 to 700,000 clones, about 95% of which are singletons. Sample: naive CD8+ T cells sorted from blood. The receptor source for this set is a woman in her 30s in good health.

DNA for the CDR3: TGTGCCAGCAGTTACGGGACTTCGAACACCGGGGAGCTGTTTTTT. It yields the protein CASSYGTSNTGELFF. J is TRBJ2-2 and V is TRBV6-6, with D possibly being TRBD2 (6 bases). Germline V gene sequence: CDR1 MNHNY, CDR2 SVGAGI (reference sequence). The V end was cut by 2 bases, the J end by 0 bases, with 7 bases between. CDR3 length: 15 amino acids.

The chain carries TRBV13 and TRBJ1-1; tentative D call: TRBD1 (6 bases). Deletions cut 4 bases from V and 0 bases from J, with 12 bases between. Germline V gene data show CDR1 as PRHDT and CDR2 as FYEKMQ (reference sequence). The CDR3 loop spans 15 amino acids. The CDR3 here is CASSSRGAMNTEAFF. In DNA, the CDR3 is TGTGCCAGCAGCTCCCGGGGGGCAATGAACACTGAAGCTTTCTTT. The complete variable domain, with remaining parts taken from reference TRBV13 and TRBJ1-1, reads AAGVIQSPRHLIKEKRETATLKCYPIPRHDTVYWYQQGPGQDPQFLISFYEKMQSDKGSIPDRFSAQQFSDYHSELNMSSLELGDSALYFCASSSRGAMNTEAFFGQGTRLTVV.

CDR3 in amino acids: CAISDGEKGTEAFF. The CDR3 DNA reads as TGTGCCATCAGTGACGGAGAAAAGGGCACTGAAGCTTTCTTT. The chain uses TRBV10-3 and TRBJ1-1; D remains ambiguous. CDR1 ENHRY and CDR2 SYGVKD come from the germline V gene. V dropped 3 bases and J dropped 4 bases, with 12 bases sitting between them. This CDR3 has 14 amino acids.

The rearrangement links TRBV7-8 to TRBJ1-2; no reliable D call. Trimming stripped 0 bases from V and 1 base from J, with 21 bases between. The CDR3 is 19 residues long. The germline gives CDR1 SGHVS, CDR2 FQNEAQ. The CDR3, as DNA: TGTGCCAGCAGCTTAGCGATTCGGCCGACGGCTGAAGTTAACTATGGCTACACCTTC. It yields the protein CASSLAIRPTAEVNYGYTF.

In regard to this clone: This may stem from a read error, because a much larger clone lies one nucleotide away. At the DNA level, this CDR3 is encoded by other sequences in the same sample as well. The chain couples TRBV27 to TRBJ2-6; no clear D. The V gene lost 3 bases and the J gene lost 1 base, with 1 base spanning the gap. Germline-derived CDR1 and CDR2 are MNHEY and SMNVEV (reference sequence). This CDR3 spans 13 amino acids. CDR3 region: CASSLSGANVLTF. As DNA, the CDR3 is TGTGCCAGCAGTTTGTCTGGGGCCAACGTCCTGACTTTC.

The rearrangement links TRBV27 to TRBJ2-7, with 8 nucleotides matching TRBD2. This CDR3 region has 17 residues. V dropped 1 base and J dropped 0; count of bases not matched to a gene: 8. Germline-derived CDR1 and CDR2 are MNHEY and SMNVEV (reference sequence). Here the CDR3 reads CASSLLSGGRGSYEQYF. The CDR3 DNA reads as TGTGCCAGCAGTTTATTGTCGGGGGGGCGTGGCTCCTACGAGCAGTACTTC.

This clone turned up a few times. The J gene is TRBJ1-2, the V gene TRBV6-1, with 7 positions matching TRBD1. Trimming at V came to 3 bases and at J to 8 bases, leaving 6 bases not matched to a gene. This CDR3 region has 13 residues. Germline CDR1 and CDR2: MNHNS and SASEGT. The CDR3 bases are TGTGCCAGCAGTGAGAGGGGGCTGGGAGGCTACACCTTC. Translating gives CASSERGLGGYTF.

The chain carries TRBV11-1 and TRBJ2-7, with 12 nucleotides matching TRBD2. CDR3 size: 17 residues. CDR1 and CDR2 from the germline V gene are SGHAT and FQDESV (reference sequence). V was clipped by 2 bases and J by 5 bases; unmatched bases: 10. The CDR3: CASSLLVLTSGSHEQYF. The CDR3 region has the DNA TGTGCCAGCAGCTTATTAGTCCTGACTAGCGGGAGTCACGAGCAGTACTTC.

This rearrangement joins TRBV6-1 to TRBJ2-7; D perhaps matches TRBD2 (6 bases). There are 15 residues in the CDR3. Trimming cost V 2 bases and J 1 base, with 12 bases left between them. Germline CDR1 reads MNHNS; CDR2 reads SASEGT. The CDR3 is CASSESLGSSYEQYF. DNA of the CDR3: TGTGCCAGCAGTGAATCTCTCGGGAGTTCCTACGAGCAGTACTTC.

The count of this clone is one. The chain combines TRBV7-6 with TRBJ2-3; D remains ambiguous. Germline assignment: CDR1 SGHVS and CDR2 FNYEAQ. V was clipped by 1 base and J by 1 base, with 12 bases between them. The CDR3 loop spans 16 amino acids. The CDR3: CASSLDTGQRTDTQYF. Written as DNA, the CDR3 is TGTGCCAGCAGCTTAGATACCGGGCAGCGCACAGATACGCAGTATTTT.

This clone was counted once. This chain uses TRBV6-5 with TRBJ2-7; 8 bases are a match to TRBD2. Germline V gives CDR1 MNHEY, CDR2 SVGAGI. Trimming removed 3 bases from V and 8 bases from J; junction bases left unmatched: 12. The CDR3 runs to 15 residues. CDR3 in amino acids: CASSYTREGLPQQYF. As DNA, the CDR3 is TGTGCCAGCAGTTATACTCGGGAGGGTCTCCCCCAGCAGTACTTC.

The J gene is TRBJ1-1, the V gene TRBV19, with TRBD1 identical over 7 bases. Germline V gives CDR1 LNHDA, CDR2 SQIVND (reference sequence). The trim removed 5 bases at V and 4 bases at J, leaving 7 bases unmatched. There are 14 residues in the CDR3. CDR3 bases: TGTGCCAGTAGTCCCATGAGGGGGCTCACTGAAGCTTTCTTT. Translated, it gives CASSPMRGLTEAFF.

The CDR3 spells CASSTGKLAGRAQRADTQYF. CDR3 nucleotides: TGTGCCAGCAGTACGGGGAAGCTAGCGGGACGAGCCCAAAGGGCAGATACGCAGTATTTT. The chain recombines TRBV28 with TRBJ2-3, with 9 bases identical to TRBD2. The length of the CDR3 is 20 residues. Germline V CDR1 and CDR2: MDHEN, SYDVKM. The ends lost 5 bases at V and 4 bases at J; junction bases unmatched: 22.

The chain uses TRBV2 and TRBJ2-7; D call uncertain. CDR1 is SNHLY and CDR2 is FYNNEI in the germline V gene. The CDR3 loop spans 17 amino acids. V was shortened by 0 bases and J by 0 bases, with 15 bases between the two germline ends. The CDR3 DNA reads TGTGCCAGCAGTGAAGCAGGGATCACCACTTACTCCTACGAGCAGTACTTC. Protein: CASSEAGITTYSYEQYF.

The V and J genes are TRBV2 and TRBJ2-7; D may be TRBD1 (6 bases). Germline V lookup: CDR1 SNHLY, CDR2 FYNNEI. This CDR3 has 13 residues. V lost 4 bases and J 10 bases, leaving 17 bases between the germline ends. CDR3 in DNA: TGTGCCAGCAGTGCCCGGCCAGGGGCGGAACAGTACTTC. It codes for CASSARPGAEQYF.

This clone was counted a single time. The chain employs TRBV5-4 and TRBJ1-1, with 9 bases lining up with TRBD1. Germline V lookup: CDR1 SGHNT, CDR2 YYREEE (reference sequence). CDR3 length equals 15 residues. The J segment lost 7 bases and the V segment lost 2 bases, leaving 9 bases of the junction unmatched. The CDR3 loop reads CASSFFPGQGREAFF. DNA of the CDR3: TGTGCCAGCAGCTTCTTTCCGGGACAGGGCCGTGAAGCTTTCTTT.

The chain recombines TRBV27 with TRBJ2-2, with TRBD2 as a possible D gene (6 bases). V gave up 6 bases and J gave up 0 bases, with 11 bases separating them. Germline V gives CDR1 MNHEY, CDR2 SMNVEV (reference sequence). The CDR3 is 15 residues long. The CDR3 bases are TGTGCCAGCAGAGCTGCGGGGACGAACACCGGGGAGCTGTTTTTT. It yields the protein CASRAAGTNTGELFF.

The chain combines TRBV10-3 with TRBJ2-3, with TRBD2 matching over 10 bases. With 3 bases clipped from V and 5 bases from J, the junction kept 8 bases outside the gene matches. Per the germline V gene, CDR1 is ENHRY and CDR2 is SYGVKD. The CDR3 covers 16 residues. The CDR3 loop reads CAISERAGGSGDTQYF. The CDR3 DNA reads TGTGCCATCAGTGAAAGAGCGGGAGGGTCGGGAGATACGCAGTATTTT.

In its sample, this clone was seen once. The chain carries TRBV7-9 and TRBJ2-7; 7 bases align to TRBD1. From germline, CDR1 is SEHNR and CDR2 FQNEAQ (reference sequence). The junction had 9 bases not matched to a gene; V was cut back by 5 bases and J by 5 bases. CDR3 length: 14 amino acids. CDR3 amino acids: CASSAGGGRNEQYF. CDR3 DNA: TGTGCCAGCAGCGCAGGGGGTGGGCGCAACGAGCAGTACTTC.

The V gene is TRBV6-7, the J gene TRBJ1-4, with 7 bases that match TRBD1. TRBV6-7 is placed among ORFs of uncertain function. J gave up 13 bases and V 2 bases, and 13 bases lay outside the gene matches. The CDR3 has 15 amino acids. Written as DNA, the CDR3 is TGTGCCAGCAGTTACCCGACAGGGACCCTCAGGGGACTGTTTTTT. Its protein product is CASSYPTGTLRGLFF.

The J gene is TRBJ2-7, the V gene TRBV5-1, with 10 bases fitting TRBD2. The trim removed 4 bases at V and 5 bases at J, leaving 9 bases unmatched. This CDR3 is built from 15 residues. Germline V gene sequence: CDR1 SGHRS, CDR2 YFSETQ. CDR3 region: CASSPRLAGKDEQYF. In nucleotides, the CDR3 is TGCGCCAGCAGCCCCCGACTAGCGGGTAAGGACGAGCAGTACTTC.

CDR3 residues: CASSVGQGGTEAFF. CDR3 DNA sequence: TGTGCCAGCAGCGTCGGACAGGGCGGCACTGAAGCTTTCTTT. The chain has TRBV5-6 and TRBJ1-1; 8 bases match TRBD1. The CDR3 contains 14 residues. The V segment lost 4 bases and the J segment 4 bases; nucleotides outside the gene matches: 6. Germline CDR1 SGHDT, CDR2 YYEEEE. The complete variable domain, with remaining parts taken from reference TRBV5-6 and TRBJ1-1, reads DAGVTQSPTHLIKTRGQQVTLRCSPKSGHDTVSWYQQALGQGPQFIFQYYEEEERQRGNFPDRFSGHQFPNYSSELNVNALLLGDSALYLCASSVGQGGTEAFFGQGTRLTVV.

The chain carries TRBV10-3 and TRBJ1-5, with D perhaps TRBD1 (5 bases). Between the trimmed V and J ends, which lost 4 bases and 9 bases, there was a span of 16 bases. This CDR3 spans 14 amino acids. CDR1 and CDR2 (germline): ENHRY, SYGVKD. Here the CDR3 reads CAISVGTAILPQHF. The CDR3 nucleotides are TGTGCCATCAGTGTAGGGACCGCGATTTTGCCCCAGCATTTT.

The chain joins TRBV7-8 to TRBJ1-3; D is uncertain. V was trimmed by 5 bases and J by 1 base, leaving 9 bases between them. This CDR3 comprises 14 residues. Germline values: CDR1 SGHVS, CDR2 FQNEAQ. DNA for the CDR3: TGTGCCAGCAGCGCCCAAGAATCTGGAAACACCATATATTTT. Translating it yields CASSAQESGNTIYF.

J is TRBJ2-7 and V is TRBV29-1; 9 nucleotides line up with TRBD2. The CDR3 has 13 residues. The germline CDR1 and CDR2 sequences are SQVTM and ANQGSEA. V was clipped by 5 bases and J by 4 bases; unmatched bases: 6. The CDR3 reads CSVLAGVSYEQYF. The CDR3 DNA reads TGCAGCGTTTTAGCGGGAGTTTCGTACGAGCAGTACTTC.

The rearrangement uses TRBV6-6 and TRBJ2-2; TRBD2 is a possible D gene (6 bases). CDR1 is MNHNY and CDR2 is SVGAGI in the germline V gene (reference sequence). V lost 7 bases and J lost 7, with 7 bases in between. This CDR3 has 11 amino acids. CDR3 in amino acids: CASTEGGELFF. DNA of the CDR3: TGTGCCAGCACGGAGGGCGGGGAGCTGTTTTTT.

The chain recombines TRBV25-1 with TRBJ2-7, with unresolved D. The V gene's germline CDR1 is MGHDK and CDR2 SYGVNS. The CDR3 runs 12 residues. Deletions cut 5 bases from V and 0 bases from J, with 5 bases between. This CDR3 is CASSPHSYEQYF. Written as DNA, the CDR3 is TGTGCCAGCAGTCCTCACTCCTACGAGCAGTACTTC.

The J gene is TRBJ2-2, the V gene TRBV7-9, with D possibly matching TRBD2 (6 bases). This CDR3 is 15 amino acids long. Germline V CDR1 and CDR2: SEHNR, FQNEAQ (reference sequence). V lost 5 bases, J lost 3 bases, and 13 bases lay in between. CDR3 DNA: TGTGCCAGCAGCCTCGGGGGTCGGCACACCGGGGAGCTGTTTTTT. Its translation is CASSLGGRHTGELFF.

The chain is built from TRBV6-6 and TRBJ1-1, with TRBD1 identical over 7 bases. The J segment lost 4 bases and the V segment lost 6 bases, leaving 5 bases of the junction unmatched. Germline CDR1 MNHNY, CDR2 SVGAGI (reference sequence). This CDR3 spans 13 amino acids. CDR3 nucleotide sequence: TGTGCCAGCAGCCATAGACAGGGCACTGAAGCTTTCTTT. Translating it yields CASSHRQGTEAFF.

V usage is TRBV5-4 and J usage is TRBJ2-2, with 8 bases that match TRBD2. Germline CDR1 SGHNT, CDR2 YYREEE (reference sequence). The junction had 7 bases not matched to a gene; V was cut back by 4 bases and J by 5 bases. The CDR3 sequence is 15 residues long. CDR3 sequence: CASSRALAGTGELFF. CDR3 coding DNA: TGTGCCAGCAGCCGAGCCCTAGCGGGTACCGGGGAGCTGTTTTTT.